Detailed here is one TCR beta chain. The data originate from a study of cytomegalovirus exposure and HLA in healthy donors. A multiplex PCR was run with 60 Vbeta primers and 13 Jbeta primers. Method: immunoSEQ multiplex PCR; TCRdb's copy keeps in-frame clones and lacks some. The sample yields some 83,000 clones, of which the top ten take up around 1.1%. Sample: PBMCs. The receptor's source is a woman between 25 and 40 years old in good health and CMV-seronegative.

The CDR3 protein is CASSSQLGIREQYF. The CDR3 coding sequence is TGTGCCAGCTCCTCCCAACTAGGGATACGAGAGCAGTACTTC. The chain carries TRBV11-2 and TRBJ2-7, with a possible D match to TRBD2 (5 bases). The CDR3 has 14 amino acids. Germline-derived CDR1 and CDR2 are SGHAT and FQNNGV. Trimming removed 8 bases at V and 7 bases at J, with 21 bases between.